This entry concerns a single T cell receptor (beta chain). The junction does not match germline at one end; this may be a read error. Enrolment of Seattle patients took place during active infection, and they were followed longitudinally. Germline V lookup: CDR1 WSHSY, CDR2 SAAADI. The CDR3 loop spans 15 amino acids. This sample stems from a study of blood T cell repertoires in COVID-19. Study overall: The cDNA or gDNA used as material had been derived from T cells, B-cell-depleted T cells, or PBMCs.

As originally analysed: Amplification from reference gene primers served as the basis for estimated nucleated cell counts. Produced via immunoSEQ multiplex PCR; TCRdb's table is partial and in-frame only. Clone size and V and J calls were adopted from that table, with D and trimming inferred from the DNA. The profile covers a few hundred thousand clones, with 80% to 90% appearing a single time and around 5.8% taken by the ten largest. This chain connects TRBV10-2 to TRBJ1-6; 10 nucleotides agree with TRBD1. The receptor's source is a woman between 50 and 59 years old with COVID-19, enrolled during active disease. Sequencing was done on a sample of peripheral blood. CDR3 coding DNA: TGCGCCAGCAGTGGCCGGGACAGGGGTAATTCCCCCCTCCACTTT. It is translated as CASSGRDRGNSPLHF.